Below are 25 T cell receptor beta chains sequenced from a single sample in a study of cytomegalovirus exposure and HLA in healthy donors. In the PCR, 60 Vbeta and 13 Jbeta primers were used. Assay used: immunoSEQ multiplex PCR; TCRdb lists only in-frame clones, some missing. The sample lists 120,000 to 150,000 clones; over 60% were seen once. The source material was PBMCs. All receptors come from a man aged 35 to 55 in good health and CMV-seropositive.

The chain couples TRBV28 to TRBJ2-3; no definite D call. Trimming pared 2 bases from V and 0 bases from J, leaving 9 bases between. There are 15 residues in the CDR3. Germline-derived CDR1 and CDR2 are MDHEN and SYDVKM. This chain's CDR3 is CASSLEESSTDTQYF. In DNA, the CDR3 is TGTGCCAGCAGTTTAGAGGAATCTAGCACAGATACGCAGTATTTT.

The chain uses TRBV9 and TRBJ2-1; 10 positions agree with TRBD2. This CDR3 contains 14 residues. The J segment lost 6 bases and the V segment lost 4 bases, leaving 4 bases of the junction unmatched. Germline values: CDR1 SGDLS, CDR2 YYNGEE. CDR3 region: CASSRTSGSNEQFF. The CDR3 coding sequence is TGTGCCAGCAGCCGGACTAGCGGCTCCAATGAGCAGTTCTTC. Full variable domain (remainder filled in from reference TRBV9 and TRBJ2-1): DSGVTQTPKHLITATGQRVTLRCSPRSGDLSVYWYQQSLDQGLQFLIQYYNGEERAKGNILERFSAQQFPDLHSELNLSSLELGDSALYFCASSRTSGSNEQFFGPGTRLTVL.

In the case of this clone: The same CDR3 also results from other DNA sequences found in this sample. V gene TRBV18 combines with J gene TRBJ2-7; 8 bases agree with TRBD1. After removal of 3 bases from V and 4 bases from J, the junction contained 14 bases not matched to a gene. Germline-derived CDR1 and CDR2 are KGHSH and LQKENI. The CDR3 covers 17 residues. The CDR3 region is CASSPPSGTGGGYEQYF. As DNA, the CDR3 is TGTGCCAGCTCACCCCCCTCCGGGACAGGTGGGGGGTACGAGCAGTACTTC.

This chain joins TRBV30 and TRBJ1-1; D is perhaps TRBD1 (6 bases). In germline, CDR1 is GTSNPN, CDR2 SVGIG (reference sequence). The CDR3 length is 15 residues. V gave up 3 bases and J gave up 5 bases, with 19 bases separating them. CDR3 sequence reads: CAWRKLEQGNTEAFF. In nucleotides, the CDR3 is TGTGCCTGGAGAAAGCTAGAACAGGGAAATACTGAAGCTTTCTTT. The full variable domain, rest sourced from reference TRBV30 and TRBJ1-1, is SQTIHQWPATLVQPVGSPLSLECTVEGTSNPNLYWYRQAAGRGLQLLFYSVGIGQISSEVPQNLSASRPQDRQFILSSKKLLLSDSGFYLCAWRKLEQGNTEAFFGQGTRLTVV.

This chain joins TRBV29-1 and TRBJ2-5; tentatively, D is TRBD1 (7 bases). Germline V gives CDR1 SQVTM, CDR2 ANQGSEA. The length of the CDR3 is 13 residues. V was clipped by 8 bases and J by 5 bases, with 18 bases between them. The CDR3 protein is CSIRRGVGETQYF. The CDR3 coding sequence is TGCAGCATCCGCAGGGGGGTAGGGGAGACCCAGTACTTC.

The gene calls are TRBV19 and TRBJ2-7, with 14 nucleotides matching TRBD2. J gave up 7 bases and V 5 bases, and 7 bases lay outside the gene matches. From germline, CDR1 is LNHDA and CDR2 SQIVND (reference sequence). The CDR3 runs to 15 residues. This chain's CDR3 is CASSSGTSGSAEQYF. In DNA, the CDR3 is TGTGCCAGTAGTTCCGGGACTAGCGGGAGTGCGGAGCAGTACTTC.

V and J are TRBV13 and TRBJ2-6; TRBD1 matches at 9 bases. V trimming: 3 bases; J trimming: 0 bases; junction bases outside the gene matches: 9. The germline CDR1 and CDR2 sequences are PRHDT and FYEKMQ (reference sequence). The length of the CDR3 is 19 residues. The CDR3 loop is CASSFTRTGDFSGANVLTF. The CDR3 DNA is TGTGCCAGCAGCTTTACCCGGACAGGGGACTTCTCTGGGGCCAACGTCCTGACTTTC.

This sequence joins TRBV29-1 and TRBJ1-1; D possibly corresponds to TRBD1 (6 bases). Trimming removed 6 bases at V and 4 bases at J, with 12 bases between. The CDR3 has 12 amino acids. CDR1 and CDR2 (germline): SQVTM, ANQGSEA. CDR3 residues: CSVIQGTTEAFF. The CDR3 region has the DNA TGCAGCGTGATACAGGGAACCACTGAAGCTTTCTTT.

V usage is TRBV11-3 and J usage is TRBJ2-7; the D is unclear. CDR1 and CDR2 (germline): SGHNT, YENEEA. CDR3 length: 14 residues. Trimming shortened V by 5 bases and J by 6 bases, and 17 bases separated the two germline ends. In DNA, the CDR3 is TGTGCCAGCAGCCCCCTGTTCGGATCAGGCGAGCAGTACTTC. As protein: CASSPLFGSGEQYF.

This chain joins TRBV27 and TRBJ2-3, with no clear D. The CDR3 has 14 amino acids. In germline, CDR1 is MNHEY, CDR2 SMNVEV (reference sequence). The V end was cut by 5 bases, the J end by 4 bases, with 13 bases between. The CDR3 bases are TGTGCCAGCAGTCCCACGAGCGTTCCAGATACGCAGTATTTT. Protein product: CASSPTSVPDTQYF.

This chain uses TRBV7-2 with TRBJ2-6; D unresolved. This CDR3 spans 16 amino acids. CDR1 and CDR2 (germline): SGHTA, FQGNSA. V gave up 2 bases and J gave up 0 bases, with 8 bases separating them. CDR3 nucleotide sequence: TGTGCCAGCAGCTTATTGGCAGTCTCTGGGGCCAACGTCCTGACTTTC. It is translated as CASSLLAVSGANVLTF.

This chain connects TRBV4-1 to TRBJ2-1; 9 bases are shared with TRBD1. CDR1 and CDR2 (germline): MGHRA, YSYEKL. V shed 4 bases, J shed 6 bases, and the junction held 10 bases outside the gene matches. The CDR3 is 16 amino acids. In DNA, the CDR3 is TGCGCCAGCAGCCCAACCGGGACAGGGTACGCCAATGAGCAGTTCTTC. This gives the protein CASSPTGTGYANEQFF.

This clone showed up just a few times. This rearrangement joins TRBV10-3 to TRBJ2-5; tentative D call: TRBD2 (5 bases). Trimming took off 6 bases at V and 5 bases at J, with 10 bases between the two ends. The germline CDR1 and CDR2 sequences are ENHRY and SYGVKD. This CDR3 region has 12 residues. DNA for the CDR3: TGTGCCATCAGCGGACTGGGGGAGACCCAGTACTTC. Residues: CAISGLGETQYF.

CDR3 DNA: TGTGCCAGCAGTTCGGCAGGGGGAAGGCCCACTGAAGCTTTCTTT. It specifies CASSSAGGRPTEAFF. The gene calls are TRBV6-1 and TRBJ1-1; 7 bases match TRBD1. The ends lost 5 bases at V and 4 bases at J; junction bases unmatched: 10. This CDR3 has 15 residues. CDR1 and CDR2 (germline): MNHNS, SASEGT.

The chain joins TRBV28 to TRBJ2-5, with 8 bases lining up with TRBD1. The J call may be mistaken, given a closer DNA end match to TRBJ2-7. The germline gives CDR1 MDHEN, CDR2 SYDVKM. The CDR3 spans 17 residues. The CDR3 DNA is TGTGCCAGCAGTCCGAGGCGCCAGGGGGCGACTAGGCGCGAGCAGTACTTC. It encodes CASSPRRQGATRREQYF.

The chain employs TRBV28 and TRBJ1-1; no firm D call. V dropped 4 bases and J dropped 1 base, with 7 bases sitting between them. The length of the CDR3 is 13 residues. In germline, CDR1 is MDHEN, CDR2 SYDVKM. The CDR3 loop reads CASSSTPNTEAFF. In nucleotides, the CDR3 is TGTGCCAGCAGTTCCACACCGAACACTGAAGCTTTCTTT.

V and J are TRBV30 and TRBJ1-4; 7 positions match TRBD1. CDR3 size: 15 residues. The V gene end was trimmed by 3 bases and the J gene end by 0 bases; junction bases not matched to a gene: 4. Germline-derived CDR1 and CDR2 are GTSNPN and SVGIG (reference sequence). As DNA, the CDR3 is TGTGCCTGGAGGCATGGGACAGCAACTAATGAAAAACTGTTTTTT. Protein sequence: CAWRHGTATNEKLFF.

The CDR3 reads CASSYFETQYF. The CDR3 DNA sequence: TGTGCCAGCAGTTATTTTGAGACCCAGTACTTC. The chain combines TRBV7-2 with TRBJ2-5, with D unresolved. The CDR3 spans 11 residues. Germline CDR1 reads SGHTA; CDR2 reads FQGNSA. Trimming took 6 bases from V and 5 from J, leaving 7 bases between them.

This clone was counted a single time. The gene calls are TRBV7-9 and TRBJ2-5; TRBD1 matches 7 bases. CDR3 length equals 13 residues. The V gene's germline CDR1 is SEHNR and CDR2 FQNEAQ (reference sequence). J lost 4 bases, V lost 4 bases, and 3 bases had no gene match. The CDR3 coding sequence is TGTGCCAGCAGCTCCCGGGACAGAGAGACCCAGTACTTC. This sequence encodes CASSSRDRETQYF.

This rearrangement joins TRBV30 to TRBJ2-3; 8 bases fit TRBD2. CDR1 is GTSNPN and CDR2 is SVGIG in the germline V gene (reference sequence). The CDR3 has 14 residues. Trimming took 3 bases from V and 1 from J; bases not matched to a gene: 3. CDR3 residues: CAWRETSGTDTQYF. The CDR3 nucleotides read TGTGCCTGGAGGGAGACTAGCGGCACAGATACGCAGTATTTT. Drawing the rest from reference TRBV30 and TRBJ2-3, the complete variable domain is SQTIHQWPATLVQPVGSPLSLECTVEGTSNPNLYWYRQAAGRGLQLLFYSVGIGQISSEVPQNLSASRPQDRQFILSSKKLLLSDSGFYLCAWRETSGTDTQYFGPGTRLTVL.

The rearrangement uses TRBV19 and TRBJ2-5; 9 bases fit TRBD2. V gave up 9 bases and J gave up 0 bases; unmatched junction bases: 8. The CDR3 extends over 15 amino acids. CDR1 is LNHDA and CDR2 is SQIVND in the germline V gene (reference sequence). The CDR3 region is CASSGLAGYQETQYF. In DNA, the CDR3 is TGTGCCAGCTCCGGGCTAGCGGGGTACCAAGAGACCCAGTACTTC.

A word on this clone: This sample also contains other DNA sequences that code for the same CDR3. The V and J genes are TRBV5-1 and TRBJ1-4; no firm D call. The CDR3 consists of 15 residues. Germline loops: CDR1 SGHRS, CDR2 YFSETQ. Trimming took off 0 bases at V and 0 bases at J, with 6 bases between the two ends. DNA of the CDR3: TGCGCCAGCAGCTTGGGGGCCGCAACTAATGAAAAACTGTTTTTT. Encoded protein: CASSLGAATNEKLFF.

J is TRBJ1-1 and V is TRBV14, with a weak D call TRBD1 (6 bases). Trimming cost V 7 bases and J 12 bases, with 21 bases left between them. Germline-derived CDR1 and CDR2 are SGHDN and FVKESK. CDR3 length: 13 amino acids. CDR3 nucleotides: TGTGCCAGCACCCCGTCCAGGACAGTGAGTCCTTTCTTT. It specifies CASTPSRTVSPFF.

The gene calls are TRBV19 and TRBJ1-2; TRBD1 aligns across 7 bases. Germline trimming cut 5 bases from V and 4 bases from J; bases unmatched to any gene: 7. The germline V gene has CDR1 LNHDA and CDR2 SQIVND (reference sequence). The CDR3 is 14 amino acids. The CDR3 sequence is CASSGTGDAYGYTF. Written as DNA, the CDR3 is TGTGCCAGTAGTGGAACAGGGGACGCCTATGGCTACACCTTC.

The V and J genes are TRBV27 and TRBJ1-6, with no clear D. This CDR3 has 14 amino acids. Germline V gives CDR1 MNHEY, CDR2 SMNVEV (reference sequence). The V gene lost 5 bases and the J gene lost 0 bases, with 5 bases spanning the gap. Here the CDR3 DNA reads TGTGCCAGCAGTGTGAGCTCCTATAATTCACCCCTCCACTTT. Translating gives CASSVSSYNSPLHF.